There are many counts of the clone carrying this T cell receptor (beta chain). Its antigen is currently unknown. The sample belongs to a study of T cell repertoires in cytomegalovirus infection. Study conclusions and caveats: Dominant in the ex vivo response were TCR beta clonotypes restricted by HLA-C and specific for CMV.

With 1 base removed from V and 9 bases from J, the gap between germline ends came to 7 bases. The CDR3 contains 12 residues. Germline CDR1 is SGHTA and CDR2 is FQGNSA. One entry per CDR3 protein, called by TCRdb with MiXCR from the reads. The table has some 800,000 distinct CDR3 sequences, around a third seen once. This chain joins TRBV7-2 and TRBJ1-5; D gene uncertain. This sequence was found in a human donor in good health (CMV status not recorded). Some clones in this sample may be carry-over from other donors' samples. Specimen: cultured CD8+ T cells from PBMCs, collected from culture after CMV antigen stimulation. The CDR3 nucleotides read TGTGCCAGCAGCTTAGGAGACTGGCCCCAGCATTTT. Protein product: CASSLGDWPQHF.